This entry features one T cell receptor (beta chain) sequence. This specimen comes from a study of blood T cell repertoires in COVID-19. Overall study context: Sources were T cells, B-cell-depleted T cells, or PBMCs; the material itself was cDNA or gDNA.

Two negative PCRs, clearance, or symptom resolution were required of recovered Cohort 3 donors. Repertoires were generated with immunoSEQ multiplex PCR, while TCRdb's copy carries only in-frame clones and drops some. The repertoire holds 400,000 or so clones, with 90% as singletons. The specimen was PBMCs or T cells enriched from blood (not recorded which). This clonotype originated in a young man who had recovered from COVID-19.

The CDR3 is CASSLGYDRGRNEQFF. CDR3 sequence (DNA): TGTGCCAGCAGCTTAGGGTATGACAGGGGAAGAAATGAGCAGTTCTTC. The chain is built from TRBV7-2 and TRBJ2-1, with 8 nucleotides matching TRBD1. Germline V gene data show CDR1 as SGHTA and CDR2 as FQGNSA. The CDR3 extends over 16 amino acids. V dropped 1 base and J dropped 7; count of bases not matched to a gene: 9.